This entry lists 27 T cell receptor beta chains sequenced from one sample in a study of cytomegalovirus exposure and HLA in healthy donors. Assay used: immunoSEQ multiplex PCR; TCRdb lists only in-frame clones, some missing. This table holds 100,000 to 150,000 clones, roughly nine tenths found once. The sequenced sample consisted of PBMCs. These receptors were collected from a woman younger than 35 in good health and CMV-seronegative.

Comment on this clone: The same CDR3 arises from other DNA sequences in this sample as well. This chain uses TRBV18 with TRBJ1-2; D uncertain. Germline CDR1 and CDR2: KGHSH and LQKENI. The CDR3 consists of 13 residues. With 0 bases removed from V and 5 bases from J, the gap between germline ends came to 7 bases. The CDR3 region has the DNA TGTGCCAGCTCACCACCCACGGGGTATGGCTACACCTTC. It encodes CASSPPTGYGYTF.

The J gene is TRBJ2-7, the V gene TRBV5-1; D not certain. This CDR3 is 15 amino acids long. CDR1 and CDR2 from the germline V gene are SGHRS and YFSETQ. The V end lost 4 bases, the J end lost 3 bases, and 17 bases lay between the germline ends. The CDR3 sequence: CASSPPGAKNYEQYF. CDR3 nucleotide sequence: TGCGCCAGCAGCCCCCCGGGTGCGAAAAACTACGAGCAGTACTTC.

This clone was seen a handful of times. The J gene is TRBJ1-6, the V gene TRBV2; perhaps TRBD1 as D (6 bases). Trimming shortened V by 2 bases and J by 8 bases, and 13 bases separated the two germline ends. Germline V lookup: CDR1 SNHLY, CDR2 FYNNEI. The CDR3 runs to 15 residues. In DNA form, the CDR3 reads TGTGCCAGCAGTGAACGGGACATAGAATATTCACCCCTCCACTTT. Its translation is CASSERDIEYSPLHF.

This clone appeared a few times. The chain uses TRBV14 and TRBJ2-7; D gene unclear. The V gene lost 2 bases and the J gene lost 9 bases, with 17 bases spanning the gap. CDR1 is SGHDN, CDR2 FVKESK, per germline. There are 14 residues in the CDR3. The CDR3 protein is CASSQIDTYPGQYF. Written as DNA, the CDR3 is TGTGCCAGCAGCCAAATTGACACCTACCCCGGGCAGTACTTC.

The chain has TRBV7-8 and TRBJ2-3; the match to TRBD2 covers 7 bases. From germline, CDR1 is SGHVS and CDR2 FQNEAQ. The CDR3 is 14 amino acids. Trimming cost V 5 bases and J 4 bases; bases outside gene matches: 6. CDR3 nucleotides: TGTGCCAGCAGCAGTAGCGGGTCGGCAGATACGCAGTATTTT. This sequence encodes CASSSSGSADTQYF.

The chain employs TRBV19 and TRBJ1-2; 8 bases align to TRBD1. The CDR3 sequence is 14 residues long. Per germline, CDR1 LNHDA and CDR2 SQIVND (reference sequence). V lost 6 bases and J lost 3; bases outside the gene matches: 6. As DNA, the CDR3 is TGTGCCAGTAGCCCTGGACAGGGCCACTATGGCTACACCTTC. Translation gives CASSPGQGHYGYTF.

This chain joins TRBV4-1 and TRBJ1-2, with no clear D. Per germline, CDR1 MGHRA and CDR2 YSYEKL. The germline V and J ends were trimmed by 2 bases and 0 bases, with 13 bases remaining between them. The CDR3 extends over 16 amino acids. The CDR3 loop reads CASSQSFTASNYGYTF. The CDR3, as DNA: TGCGCCAGCAGCCAATCTTTCACAGCCTCTAACTATGGCTACACCTTC.

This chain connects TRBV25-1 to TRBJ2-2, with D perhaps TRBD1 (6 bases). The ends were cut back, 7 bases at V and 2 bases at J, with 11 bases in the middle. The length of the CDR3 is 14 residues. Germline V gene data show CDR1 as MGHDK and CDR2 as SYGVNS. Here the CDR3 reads CASIRQENTGELFF. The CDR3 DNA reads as TGTGCCAGCATACGACAGGAAAACACCGGGGAGCTGTTTTTT.

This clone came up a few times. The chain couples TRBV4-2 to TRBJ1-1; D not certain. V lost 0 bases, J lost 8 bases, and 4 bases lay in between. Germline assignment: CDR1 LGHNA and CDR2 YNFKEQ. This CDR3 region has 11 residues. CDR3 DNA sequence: TGTGCCAGCAGCCAAGACAGGGAAGCTTTCTTT. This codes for CASSQDREAFF.

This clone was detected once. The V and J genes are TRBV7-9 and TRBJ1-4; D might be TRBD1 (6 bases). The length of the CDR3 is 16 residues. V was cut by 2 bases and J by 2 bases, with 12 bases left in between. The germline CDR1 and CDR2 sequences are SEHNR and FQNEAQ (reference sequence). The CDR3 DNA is TGTGCCAGCAGCTTACGTCGGGGGGCTACTAATGAAAAACTGTTTTTT. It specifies CASSLRRGATNEKLFF. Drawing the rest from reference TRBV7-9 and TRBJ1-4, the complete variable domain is DTGVSQNPRHKITKRGQNVTFRCDPISEHNRLYWYRQTLGQGPEFLTYFQNEAQLEKSRLLSDRFSAERPKGSFSTLEIQRTEQGDSAMYLCASSLRRGATNEKLFFGSGTQLSVL.

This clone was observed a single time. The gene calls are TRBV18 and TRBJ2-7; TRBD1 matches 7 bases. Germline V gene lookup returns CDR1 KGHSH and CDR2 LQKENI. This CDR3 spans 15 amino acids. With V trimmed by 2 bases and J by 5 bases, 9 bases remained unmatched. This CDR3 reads CASSPNRGDEDEQYF. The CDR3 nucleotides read TGTGCCAGCTCACCAAACAGGGGAGATGAGGACGAGCAGTACTTC.

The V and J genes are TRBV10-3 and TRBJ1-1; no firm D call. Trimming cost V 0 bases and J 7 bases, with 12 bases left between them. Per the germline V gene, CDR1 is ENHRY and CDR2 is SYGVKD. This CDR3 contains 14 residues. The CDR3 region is CAISESYASLEAFF. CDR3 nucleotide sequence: TGTGCCATCAGTGAGTCTTATGCCAGTCTTGAAGCTTTCTTT.

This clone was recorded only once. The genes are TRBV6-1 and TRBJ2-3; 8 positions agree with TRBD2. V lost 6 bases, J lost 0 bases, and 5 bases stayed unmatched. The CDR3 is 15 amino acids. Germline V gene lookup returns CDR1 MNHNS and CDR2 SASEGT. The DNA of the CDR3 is TGTGCCAGCAGACCCATAGCGGGGAGCACAGATACGCAGTATTTT. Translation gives CASRPIAGSTDTQYF.

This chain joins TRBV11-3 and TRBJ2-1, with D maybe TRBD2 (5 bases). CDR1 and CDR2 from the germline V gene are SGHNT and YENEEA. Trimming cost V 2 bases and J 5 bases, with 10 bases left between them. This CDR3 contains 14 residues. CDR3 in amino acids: CASSLTGSDNEQFF. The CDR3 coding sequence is TGTGCCAGCAGCTTAACGGGGTCCGACAATGAGCAGTTCTTC.

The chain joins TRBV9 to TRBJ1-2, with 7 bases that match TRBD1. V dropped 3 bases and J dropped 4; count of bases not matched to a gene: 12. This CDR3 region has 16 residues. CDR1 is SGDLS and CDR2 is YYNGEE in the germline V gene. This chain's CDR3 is CASSDDPDRTFYGYTF. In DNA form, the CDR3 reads TGTGCCAGCAGCGACGACCCGGACAGGACCTTCTATGGCTACACCTTC.

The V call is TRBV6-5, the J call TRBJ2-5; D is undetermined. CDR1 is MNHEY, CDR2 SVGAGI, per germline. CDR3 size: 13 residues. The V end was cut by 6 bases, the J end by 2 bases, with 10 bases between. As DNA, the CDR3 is TGTGCCAGCAGCCCCCGTCGTCAAGAGACCCAGTACTTC. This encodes CASSPRRQETQYF.

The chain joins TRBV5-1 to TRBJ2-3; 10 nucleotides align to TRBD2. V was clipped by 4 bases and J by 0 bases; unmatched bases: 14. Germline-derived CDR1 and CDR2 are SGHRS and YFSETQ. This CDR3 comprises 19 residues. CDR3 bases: TGCGCCAGCAGCCAATATAGCGGGGGGCCCGAATATAGCACAGATACGCAGTATTTT. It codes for CASSQYSGGPEYSTDTQYF.

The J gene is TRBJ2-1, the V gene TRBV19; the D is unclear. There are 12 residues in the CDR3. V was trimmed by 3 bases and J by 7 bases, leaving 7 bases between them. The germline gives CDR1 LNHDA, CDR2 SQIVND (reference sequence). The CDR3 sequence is CASSILNNEQFF. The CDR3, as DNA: TGTGCCAGTAGTATTCTAAATAATGAGCAGTTCTTC.

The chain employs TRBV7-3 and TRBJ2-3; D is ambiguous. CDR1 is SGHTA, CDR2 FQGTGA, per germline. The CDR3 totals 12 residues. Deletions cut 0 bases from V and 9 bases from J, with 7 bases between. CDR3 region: CASSLTGRTQYF. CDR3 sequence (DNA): TGTGCCAGCAGCTTAACTGGCCGAACGCAGTATTTT.

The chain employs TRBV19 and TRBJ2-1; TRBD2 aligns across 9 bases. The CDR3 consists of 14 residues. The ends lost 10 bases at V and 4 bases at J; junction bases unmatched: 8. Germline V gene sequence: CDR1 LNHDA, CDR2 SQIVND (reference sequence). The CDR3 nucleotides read TGTGCCACCTCAGCGGGGGGCGATTACAATGAGCAGTTCTTC. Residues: CATSAGGDYNEQFF.

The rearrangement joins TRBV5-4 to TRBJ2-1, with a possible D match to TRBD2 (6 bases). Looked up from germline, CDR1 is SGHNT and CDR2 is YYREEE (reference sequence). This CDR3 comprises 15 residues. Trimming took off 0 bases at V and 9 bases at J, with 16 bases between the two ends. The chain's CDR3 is CASSLGGVGEAEQFF. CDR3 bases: TGTGCCAGCAGCTTGGGGGGGGTTGGAGAAGCTGAGCAGTTCTTC.

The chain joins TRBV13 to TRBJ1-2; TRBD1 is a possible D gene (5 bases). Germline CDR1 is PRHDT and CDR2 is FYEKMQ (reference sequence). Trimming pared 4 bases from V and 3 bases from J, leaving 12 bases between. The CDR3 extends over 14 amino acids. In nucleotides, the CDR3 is TGTGCCAGCAGCTCCAGGTCGACAGACTATGGCTACACCTTC. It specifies CASSSRSTDYGYTF.

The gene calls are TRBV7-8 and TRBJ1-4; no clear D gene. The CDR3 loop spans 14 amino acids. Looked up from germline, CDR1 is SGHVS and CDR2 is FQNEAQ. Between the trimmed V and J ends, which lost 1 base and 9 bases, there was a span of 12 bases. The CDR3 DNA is TGTGCCAGCAGCTTAGGGAAGAGGGTTCAAAAACTGTTTTTT. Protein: CASSLGKRVQKLFF.

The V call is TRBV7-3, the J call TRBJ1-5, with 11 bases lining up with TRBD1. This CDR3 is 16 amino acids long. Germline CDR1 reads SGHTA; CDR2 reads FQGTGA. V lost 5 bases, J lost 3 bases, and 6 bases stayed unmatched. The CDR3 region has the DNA TGTGCCAGCAGCATCAGGACAGGGGGCGTCAATCAGCCCCAGCATTTT. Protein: CASSIRTGGVNQPQHF.

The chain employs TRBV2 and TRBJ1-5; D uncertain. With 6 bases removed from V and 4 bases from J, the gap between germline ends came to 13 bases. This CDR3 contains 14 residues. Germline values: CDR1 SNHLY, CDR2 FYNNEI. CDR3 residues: CASREVVVNQPQHF. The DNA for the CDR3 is TGTGCCAGCAGGGAGGTGGTTGTTAATCAGCCCCAGCATTTT.

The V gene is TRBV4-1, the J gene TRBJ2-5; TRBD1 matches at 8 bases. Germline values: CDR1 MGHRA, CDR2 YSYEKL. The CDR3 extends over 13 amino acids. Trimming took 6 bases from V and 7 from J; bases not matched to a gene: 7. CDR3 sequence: CASRQGDRGTQYF. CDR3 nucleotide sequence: TGCGCCAGCAGACAGGGGGATAGGGGGACCCAGTACTTC.

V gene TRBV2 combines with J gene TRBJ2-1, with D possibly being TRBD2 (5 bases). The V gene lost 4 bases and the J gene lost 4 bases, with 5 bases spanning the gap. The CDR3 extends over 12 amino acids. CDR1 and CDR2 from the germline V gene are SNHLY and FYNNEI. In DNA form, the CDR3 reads TGTGCCAGCAGTGGAGGGTACAATGAGCAGTTCTTC. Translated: CASSGGYNEQFF. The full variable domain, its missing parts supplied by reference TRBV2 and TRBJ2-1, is EPEVTQTPSHQVTQMGQEVILRCVPISNHLYFYWYRQILGQKVEFLVSFYNNEISEKSEIFDDQFSVERPDGSNFTLKIRSTKLEDSAMYFCASSGGYNEQFFGPGTRLTVL.